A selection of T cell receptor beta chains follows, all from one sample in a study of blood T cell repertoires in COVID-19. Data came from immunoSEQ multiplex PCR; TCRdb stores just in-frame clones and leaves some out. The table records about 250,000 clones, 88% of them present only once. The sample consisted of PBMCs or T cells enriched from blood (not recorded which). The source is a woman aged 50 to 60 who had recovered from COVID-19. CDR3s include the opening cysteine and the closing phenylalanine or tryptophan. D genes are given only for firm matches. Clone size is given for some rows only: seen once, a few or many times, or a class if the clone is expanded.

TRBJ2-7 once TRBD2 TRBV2 CASVFQRDVIEQYF TGTGCCAGCGTCTTCCAGCGGGATGTGATAGAGCAGTACTTC
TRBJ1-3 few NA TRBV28 CASRDRQHSGNTIYF TGTGCCAGCAGGGATCGACAGCACTCTGGAAACACCATATATTTT
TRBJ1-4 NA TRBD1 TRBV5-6 CASSLDTGADEKLFF TGTGCCAGCAGCTTGGACACAGGGGCAGATGAAAAACTGTTTTTT
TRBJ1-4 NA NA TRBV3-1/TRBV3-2 CASSMGGFEKLFF TGTGCCAGCAGCATGGGGGGTTTTGAAAAACTGTTTTTT
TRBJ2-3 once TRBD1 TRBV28 CASSFGQAADTQYF TGTGCCAGCAGTTTCGGACAGGCGGCAGATACGCAGTATTTT
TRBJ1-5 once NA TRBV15 CATSRGVGGQPQHF TGTGCCACCAGCAGAGGAGTGGGAGGTCAGCCCCAGCATTTT
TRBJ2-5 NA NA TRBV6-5 CASRKEGYQETQYF TGTGCCAGCAGAAAGGAGGGGTACCAAGAGACCCAGTACTTC
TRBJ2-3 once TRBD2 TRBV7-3 CASSSGGDTQYF TGTGCCAGCAGCTCGGGGGGAGATACGCAGTATTTT
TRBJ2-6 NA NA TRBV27 CASSLFWPPPSGANVLTF TGTGCCAGCAGTTTATTCTGGCCACCCCCCTCTGGGGCCAACGTCCTGACTTTC
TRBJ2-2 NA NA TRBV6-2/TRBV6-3 CASSNIRGELFF TGTGCCAGCAGTAACATTCGCGGGGAGCTGTTTTTT
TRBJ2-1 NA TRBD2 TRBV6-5 CASSTGLVNNEQFF TGTGCCAGCAGTACGGGACTAGTCAACAATGAGCAGTTCTTC
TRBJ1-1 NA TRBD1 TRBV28 CASRRTGGDFTEAFF TGTGCCAGCCGACGTACAGGGGGCGACTTCACTGAAGCTTTCTTT
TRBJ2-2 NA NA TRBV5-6 CASSLYGDSNTGELFF TGTGCCAGCAGCTTGTACGGGGATTCGAACACCGGGGAGCTGTTTTTT
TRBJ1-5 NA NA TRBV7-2 CASSVTVSNQPQHF TGTGCCAGCAGCGTGACAGTAAGCAATCAGCCCCAGCATTTT
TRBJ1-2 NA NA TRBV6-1 CASSEVDSVYGYTF TGTGCCAGCAGTGAAGTTGACAGCGTCTATGGCTACACCTTC
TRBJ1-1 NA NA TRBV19 CASNPVFSGRSGGAFF TGTGCCAGTAACCCGGTCTTTTCAGGGCGGTCTGGAGGGGCTTTCTTT
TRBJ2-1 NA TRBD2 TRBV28 CASGGSGSPVNEQFF TGTGCCAGCGGTGGTAGCGGGAGCCCCGTCAATGAGCAGTTCTTC
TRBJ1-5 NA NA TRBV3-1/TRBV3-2 CASSQGIDPSREPQHF TGTGCCAGCAGCCAAGGAATCGACCCGAGTCGGGAGCCCCAGCATTTT
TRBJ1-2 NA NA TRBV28 CASRQDKNYGYTF TGTGCCAGCAGGCAAGACAAAAACTATGGCTACACCTTC
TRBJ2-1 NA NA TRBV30 CAWSGIGGTGSYNEQFF TGTGCCTGGAGTGGGATTGGGGGGACGGGTAGCTACAATGAGCAGTTCTTC
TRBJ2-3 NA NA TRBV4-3 CASSQARSPTDTQYF TGCGCCAGCAGCCAAGCACGTAGCCCTACAGATACGCAGTATTTT
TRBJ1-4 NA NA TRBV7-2 CASTRLGVNEKLFF TGTGCCAGCACCCGGCTCGGGGTAAATGAAAAACTGTTTTTT
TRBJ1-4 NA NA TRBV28 CASSLMMGAFNEKLFF TGTGCCAGCAGTTTAATGATGGGGGCTTTTAATGAAAAACTGTTTTTT
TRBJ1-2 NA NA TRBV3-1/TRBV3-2 CASSQERGSPRNNYGYTF TGTGCCAGCAGCCAAGAACGCGGGTCACCCAGGAATAACTATGGCTACACCTTC
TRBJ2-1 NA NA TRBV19 CASSIFPNRQYNEQFF TGTGCCAGTAGTATATTCCCCAACCGACAGTACAATGAGCAGTTCTTC
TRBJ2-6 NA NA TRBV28 CASRSPSNVLTF TGTGCCAGCAGATCTCCGTCCAACGTCCTGACTTTC
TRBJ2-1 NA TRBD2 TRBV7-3 CASSLTSGRATEQFF TGTGCCAGCAGTCTTACTAGCGGGAGGGCCACTGAGCAGTTCTTC
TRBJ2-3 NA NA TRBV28 CASELGHSTDTQYF TGTGCCAGCGAGTTGGGACACAGCACAGATACGCAGTATTTT
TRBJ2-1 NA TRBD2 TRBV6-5 CASSPSGRGEQFF TGTGCCAGCAGTCCTAGCGGGAGGGGCGAGCAGTTCTTC
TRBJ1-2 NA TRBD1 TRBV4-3 CASSLAQGSYGYTF TGCGCCAGCAGCCTAGCACAGGGGAGCTATGGCTACACCTTC
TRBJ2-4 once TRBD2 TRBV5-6 CASSAPGTRNIQYF TGTGCCAGCAGCGCACCCGGGACTAGAAACATTCAGTACTTC
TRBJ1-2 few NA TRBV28 CASSPPKQQGVLGGYTF TGTGCCAGCAGTCCACCCAAACAACAGGGAGTATTGGGTGGCTACACCTTC
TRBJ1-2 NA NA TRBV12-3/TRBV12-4 CASTPRANYGYTF TGTGCCAGCACCCCGCGGGCTAACTATGGCTACACCTTC
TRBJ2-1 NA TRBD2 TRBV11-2 CASSLAVAGKSSYNEQFF TGTGCCAGCAGCTTAGCAGTAGCGGGAAAGAGCTCCTACAATGAGCAGTTCTTC
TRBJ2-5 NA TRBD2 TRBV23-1 CATRLAGKETQYF TGCGCCACCCGACTAGCGGGGAAAGAGACCCAGTACTTC
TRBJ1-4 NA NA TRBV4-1 CASSPQEQINEKLFF TGCGCCAGCAGCCCGCAAGAACAGATCAATGAAAAACTGTTTTTT
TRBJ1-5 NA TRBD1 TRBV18 CASSPGDSYQPQHF TGTGCCAGCTCACCAGGGGACAGCTATCAGCCCCAGCATTTT
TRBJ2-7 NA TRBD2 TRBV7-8 CASSSLAGRSVQYF TGTGCCAGCAGCTCCCTAGCGGGGAGGTCGGTGCAGTACTTC